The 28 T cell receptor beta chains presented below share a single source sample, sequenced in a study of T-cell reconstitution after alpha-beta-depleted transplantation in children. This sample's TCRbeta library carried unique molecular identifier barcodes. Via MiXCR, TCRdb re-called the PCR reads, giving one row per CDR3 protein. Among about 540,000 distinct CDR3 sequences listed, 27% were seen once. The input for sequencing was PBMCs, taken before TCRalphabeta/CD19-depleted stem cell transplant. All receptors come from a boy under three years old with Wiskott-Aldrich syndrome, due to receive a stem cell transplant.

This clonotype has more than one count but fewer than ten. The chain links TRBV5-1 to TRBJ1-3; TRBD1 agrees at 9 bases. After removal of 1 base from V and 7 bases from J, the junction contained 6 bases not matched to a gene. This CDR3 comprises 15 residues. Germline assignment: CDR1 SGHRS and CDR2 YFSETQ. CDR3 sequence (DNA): TGCGCCAGCAGCTTGACCGGACAGGGGAGGAACACCATATATTTT. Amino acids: CASSLTGQGRNTIYF.

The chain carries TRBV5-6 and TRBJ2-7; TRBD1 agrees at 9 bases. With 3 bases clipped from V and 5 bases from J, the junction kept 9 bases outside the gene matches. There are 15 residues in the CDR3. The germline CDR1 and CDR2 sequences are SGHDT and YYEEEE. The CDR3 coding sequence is TGTGCCAGCAGCTCCATCCCGACAGGGGGGGACGAGCAGTACTTC. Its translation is CASSSIPTGGDEQYF.

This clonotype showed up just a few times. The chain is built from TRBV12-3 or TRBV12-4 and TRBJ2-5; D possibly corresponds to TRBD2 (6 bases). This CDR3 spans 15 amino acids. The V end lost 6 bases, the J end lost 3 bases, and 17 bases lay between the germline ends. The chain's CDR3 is CASSRVGSGKETQYF. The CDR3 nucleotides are TGTGCCAGCAGCCGCGTGGGTAGCGGAAAAGAGACCCAGTACTTC.

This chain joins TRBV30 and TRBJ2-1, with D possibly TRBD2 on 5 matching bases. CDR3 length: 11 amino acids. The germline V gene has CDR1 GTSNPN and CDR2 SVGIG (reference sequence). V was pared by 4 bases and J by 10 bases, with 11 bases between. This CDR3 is CAWTGSSEQFF. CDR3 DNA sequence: TGTGCCTGGACGGGGAGTTCCGAGCAGTTCTTC.

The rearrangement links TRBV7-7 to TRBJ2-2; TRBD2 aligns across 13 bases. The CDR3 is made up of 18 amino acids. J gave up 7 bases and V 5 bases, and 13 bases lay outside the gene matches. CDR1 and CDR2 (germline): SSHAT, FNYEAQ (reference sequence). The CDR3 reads CASSPGTSGNLQDGELFF. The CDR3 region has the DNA TGTGCCAGCAGCCCAGGGACTAGCGGGAACCTTCAGGACGGGGAGCTGTTTTTT.

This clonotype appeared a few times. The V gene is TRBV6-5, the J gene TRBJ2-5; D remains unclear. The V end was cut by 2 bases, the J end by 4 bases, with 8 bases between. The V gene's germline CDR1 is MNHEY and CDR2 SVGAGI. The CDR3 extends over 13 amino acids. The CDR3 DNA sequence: TGTGCCAGCAGTTACACCGGAGCAGAGACCCAGTACTTC. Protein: CASSYTGAETQYF.

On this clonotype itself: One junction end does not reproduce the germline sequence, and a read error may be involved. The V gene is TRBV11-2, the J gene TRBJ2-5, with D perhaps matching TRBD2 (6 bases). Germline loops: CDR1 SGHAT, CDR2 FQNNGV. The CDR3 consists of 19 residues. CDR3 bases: TGTGCCAGCAGCTTGGGCAGCGTGGCGGCGGGACCCTTGCAAGGGACCCAGTACTTC. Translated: CASSLGSVAAGPLQGTQYF.

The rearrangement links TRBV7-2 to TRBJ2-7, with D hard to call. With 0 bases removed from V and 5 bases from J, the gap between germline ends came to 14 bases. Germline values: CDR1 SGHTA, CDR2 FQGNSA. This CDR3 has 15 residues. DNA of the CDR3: TGTGCCAGCAGCTTAGCGGTAAACGCCGTCAACGAGCAGTACTTC. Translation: CASSLAVNAVNEQYF.

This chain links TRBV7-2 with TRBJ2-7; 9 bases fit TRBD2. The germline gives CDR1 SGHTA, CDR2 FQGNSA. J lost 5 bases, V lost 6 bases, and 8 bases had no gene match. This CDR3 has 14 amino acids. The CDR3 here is CASRNSGSVNEQYF. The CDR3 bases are TGTGCCAGCAGGAATAGCGGGAGCGTAAACGAGCAGTACTTC.

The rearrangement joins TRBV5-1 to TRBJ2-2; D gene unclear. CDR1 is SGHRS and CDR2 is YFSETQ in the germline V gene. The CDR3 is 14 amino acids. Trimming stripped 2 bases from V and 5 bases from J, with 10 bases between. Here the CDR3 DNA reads TGCGCCAGCAGCTTCATTGCGGCAACCGGGGAGCTGTTTTTT. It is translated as CASSFIAATGELFF.

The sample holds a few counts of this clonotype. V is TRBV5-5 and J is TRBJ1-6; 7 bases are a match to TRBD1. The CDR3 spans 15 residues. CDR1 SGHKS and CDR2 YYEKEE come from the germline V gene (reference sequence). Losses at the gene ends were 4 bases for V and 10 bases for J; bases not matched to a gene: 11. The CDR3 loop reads CASSLSTGRYSPLHF. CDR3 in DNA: TGTGCCAGCAGCCTATCGACAGGGAGGTACTCACCCCTCCACTTT.

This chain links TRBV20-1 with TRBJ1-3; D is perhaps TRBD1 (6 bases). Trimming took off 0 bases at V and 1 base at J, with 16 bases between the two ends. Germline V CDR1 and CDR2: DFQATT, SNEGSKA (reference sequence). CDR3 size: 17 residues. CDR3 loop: CSARDPGTRGSGNTIYF. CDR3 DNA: TGCAGTGCTAGAGATCCCGGAACCAGGGGATCTGGAAACACCATATATTTT.

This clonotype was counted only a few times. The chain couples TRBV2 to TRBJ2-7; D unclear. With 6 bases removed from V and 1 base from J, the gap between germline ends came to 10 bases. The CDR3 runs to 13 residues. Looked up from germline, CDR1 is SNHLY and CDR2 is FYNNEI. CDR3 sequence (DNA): TGTGCCAGCAGCACAAGCACTTCCTACGAGCAGTACTTC. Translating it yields CASSTSTSYEQYF.

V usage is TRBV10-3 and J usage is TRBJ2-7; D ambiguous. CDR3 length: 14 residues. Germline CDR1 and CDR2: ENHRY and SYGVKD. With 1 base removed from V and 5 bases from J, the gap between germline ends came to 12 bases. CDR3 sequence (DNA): TGTGCCATCAGTGAGTGGGTGTTGGCGGACGAGCAGTACTTC. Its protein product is CAISEWVLADEQYF.

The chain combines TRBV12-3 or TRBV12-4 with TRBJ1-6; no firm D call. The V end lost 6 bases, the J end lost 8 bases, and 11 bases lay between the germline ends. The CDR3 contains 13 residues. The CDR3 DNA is TGTGCCAGCAGGGCCCGGAGGGATTCACCCCTCCACTTT. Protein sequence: CASRARRDSPLHF.

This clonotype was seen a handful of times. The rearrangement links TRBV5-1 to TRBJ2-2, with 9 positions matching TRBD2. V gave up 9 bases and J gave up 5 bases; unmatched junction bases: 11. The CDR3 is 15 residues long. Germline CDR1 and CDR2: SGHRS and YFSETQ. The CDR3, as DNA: TGCGCCACCACACCGGGACTAGCACCGACCGGGGAGCTGTTTTTT. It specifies CATTPGLAPTGELFF.

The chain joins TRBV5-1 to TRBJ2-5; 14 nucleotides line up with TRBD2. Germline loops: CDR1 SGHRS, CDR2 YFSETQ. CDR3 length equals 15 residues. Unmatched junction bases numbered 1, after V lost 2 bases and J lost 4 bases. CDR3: CASSFGLAGGETQYF. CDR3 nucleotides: TGCGCCAGCAGCTTCGGACTAGCGGGAGGAGAGACCCAGTACTTC. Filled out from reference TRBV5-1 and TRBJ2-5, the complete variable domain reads KAGVTQTPRYLIKTRGQQVTLSCSPISGHRSVSWYQQTPGQGLQFLFEYFSETQRNKGNFPGRFSGRQFSNSRSEMNVSTLELGDSALYLCASSFGLAGGETQYFGPGTRLLVL.

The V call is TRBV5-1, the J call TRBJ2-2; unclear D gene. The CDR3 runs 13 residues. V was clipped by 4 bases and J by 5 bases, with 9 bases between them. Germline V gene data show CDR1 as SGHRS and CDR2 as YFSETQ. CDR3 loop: CASSQQSTGELFF. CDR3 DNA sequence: TGCGCCAGCAGCCAGCAGTCGACCGGGGAGCTGTTTTTT.

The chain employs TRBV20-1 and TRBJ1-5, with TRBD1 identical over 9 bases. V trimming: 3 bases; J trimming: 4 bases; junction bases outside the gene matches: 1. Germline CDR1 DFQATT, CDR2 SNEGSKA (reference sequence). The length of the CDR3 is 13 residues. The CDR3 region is CSARDRGNQPQHF. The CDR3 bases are TGCAGTGCTAGGGACAGGGGTAATCAGCCCCAGCATTTT.

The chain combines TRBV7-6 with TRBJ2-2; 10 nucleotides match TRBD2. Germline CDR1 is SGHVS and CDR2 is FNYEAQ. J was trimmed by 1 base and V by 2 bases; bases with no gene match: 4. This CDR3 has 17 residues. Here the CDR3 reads CASSLLTSGKNTGELFF. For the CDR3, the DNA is TGTGCCAGCAGCTTATTAACTAGCGGGAAGAACACCGGGGAGCTGTTTTTT.

The CDR3 coding sequence is TGCGCCAGCACATGGGGCGGCGCATCCTACAATGAGCAGTTCTTC. Amino acids: CASTWGGASYNEQFF. This chain joins TRBV5-1 and TRBJ2-1; D is perhaps TRBD1 (5 bases). V lost 6 bases and J lost 1, with 14 bases in between. Germline V gives CDR1 SGHRS, CDR2 YFSETQ. The CDR3 extends over 15 amino acids.

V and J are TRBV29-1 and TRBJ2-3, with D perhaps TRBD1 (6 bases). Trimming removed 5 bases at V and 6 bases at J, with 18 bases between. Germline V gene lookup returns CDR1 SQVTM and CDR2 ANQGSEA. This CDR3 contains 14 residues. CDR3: CSVPRLGGWDTQYF. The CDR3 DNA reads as TGCAGCGTTCCCCGGCTAGGGGGATGGGATACGCAGTATTTT.

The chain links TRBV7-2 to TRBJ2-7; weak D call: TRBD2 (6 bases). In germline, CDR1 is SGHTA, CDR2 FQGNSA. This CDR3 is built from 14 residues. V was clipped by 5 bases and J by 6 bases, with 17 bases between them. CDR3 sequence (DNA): TGTGCCAGCAGCCGACGGGCGGGTAGCGGCGAGCAGTACTTC. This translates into CASSRRAGSGEQYF.

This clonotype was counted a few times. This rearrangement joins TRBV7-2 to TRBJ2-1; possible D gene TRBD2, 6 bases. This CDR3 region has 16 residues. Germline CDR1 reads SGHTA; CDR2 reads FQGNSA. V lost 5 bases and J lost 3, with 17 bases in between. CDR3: CASSPWGRSIYNEQFF. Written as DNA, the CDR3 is TGTGCCAGCAGCCCTTGGGGGAGGTCGATCTACAATGAGCAGTTCTTC.

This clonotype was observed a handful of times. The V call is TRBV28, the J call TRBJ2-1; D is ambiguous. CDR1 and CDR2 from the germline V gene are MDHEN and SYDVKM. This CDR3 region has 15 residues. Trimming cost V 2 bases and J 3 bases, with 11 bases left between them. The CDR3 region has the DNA TGTGCCAGCAGTTTACCGAAGGGAAACTACAATGAGCAGTTCTTC. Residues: CASSLPKGNYNEQFF.

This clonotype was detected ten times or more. The CDR3 DNA reads TGCGCCAGCAGCTCCAGGGGCTCCTACGAGCAGTACTTC. It encodes CASSSRGSYEQYF. The chain uses TRBV5-1 and TRBJ2-7; a weak D match, TRBD1 (6 bases). Deletions cut 3 bases from V and 0 bases from J, with 7 bases between. The CDR3 covers 13 residues. Germline CDR1 and CDR2: SGHRS and YFSETQ.

As DNA, the CDR3 is TGCGCCAGCAGGCTTCGGGTGGGGTACAATGAGCAGTTCTTC. Protein: CASRLRVGYNEQFF. This chain links TRBV5-1 with TRBJ2-1; D is undetermined. V dropped 5 bases and J dropped 4 bases, with 13 bases sitting between them. Germline CDR1 is SGHRS and CDR2 is YFSETQ. The CDR3 has 14 amino acids.

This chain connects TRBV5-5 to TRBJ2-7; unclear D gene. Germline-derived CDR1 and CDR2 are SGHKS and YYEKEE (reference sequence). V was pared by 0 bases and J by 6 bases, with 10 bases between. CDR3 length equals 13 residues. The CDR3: CASSLGPRREQYF. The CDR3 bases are TGTGCCAGCAGCTTGGGTCCGCGCCGCGAGCAGTACTTC.